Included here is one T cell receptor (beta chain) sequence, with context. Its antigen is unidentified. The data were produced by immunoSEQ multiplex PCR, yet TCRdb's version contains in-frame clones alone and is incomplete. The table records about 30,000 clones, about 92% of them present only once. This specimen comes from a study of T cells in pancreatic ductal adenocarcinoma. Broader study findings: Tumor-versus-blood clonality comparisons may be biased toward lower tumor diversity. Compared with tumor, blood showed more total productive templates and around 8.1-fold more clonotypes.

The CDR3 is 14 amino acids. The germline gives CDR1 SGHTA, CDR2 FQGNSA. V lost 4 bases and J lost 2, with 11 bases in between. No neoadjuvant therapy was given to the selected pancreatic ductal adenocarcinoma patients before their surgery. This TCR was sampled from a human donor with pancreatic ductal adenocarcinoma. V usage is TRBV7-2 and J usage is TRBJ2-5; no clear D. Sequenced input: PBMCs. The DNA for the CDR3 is TGTGCCAGCAGCTGGGTAGGTGGACAAGAGACCCAGTACTTC. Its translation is CASSWVGGQETQYF. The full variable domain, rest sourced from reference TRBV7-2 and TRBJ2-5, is GAGVSQSPSNKVTEKGKDVELRCDPISGHTALYWYRQSLGQGLEFLIYFQGNSAPDKSGLPSDRFSAERTGGSVSTLTIQRTQQEDSAVYLCASSWVGGQETQYFGPGTRLLVL.